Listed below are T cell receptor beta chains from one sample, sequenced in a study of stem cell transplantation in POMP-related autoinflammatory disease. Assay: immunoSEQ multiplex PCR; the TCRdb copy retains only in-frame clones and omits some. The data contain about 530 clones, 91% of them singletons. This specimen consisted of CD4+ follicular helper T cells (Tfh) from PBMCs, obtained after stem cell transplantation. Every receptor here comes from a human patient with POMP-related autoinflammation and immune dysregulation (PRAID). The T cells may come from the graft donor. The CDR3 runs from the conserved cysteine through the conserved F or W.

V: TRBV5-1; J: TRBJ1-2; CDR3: CASSPTGQEEGYTF
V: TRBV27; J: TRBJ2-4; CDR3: CASSLRQGANIQYF
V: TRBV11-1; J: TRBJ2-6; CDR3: CASSPRSSGANVLTF
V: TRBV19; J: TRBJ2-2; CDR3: CASRHDGNTGELFF
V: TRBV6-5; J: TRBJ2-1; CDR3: CASSYPGLGSNEQFF
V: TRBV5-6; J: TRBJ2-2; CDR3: CASSLVQGATGELFF
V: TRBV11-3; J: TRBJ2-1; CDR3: CASSLGPGWYNEQFF
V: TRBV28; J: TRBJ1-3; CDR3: CASQGQTFSGNTIYF
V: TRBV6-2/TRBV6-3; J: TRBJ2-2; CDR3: CASSYRGLAGELFF
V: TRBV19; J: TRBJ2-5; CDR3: CASSIPGGGPETQYF
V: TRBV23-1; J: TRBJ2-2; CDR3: CASSQSRQAYNTGELFF
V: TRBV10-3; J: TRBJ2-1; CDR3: CAITGLANEQFF
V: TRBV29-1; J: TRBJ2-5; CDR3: CSVSGWGGRGETQYF
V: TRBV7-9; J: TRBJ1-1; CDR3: CASSLKGERRNTEAFF
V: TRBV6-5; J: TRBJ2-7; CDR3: CASLPLQGAYEQYF
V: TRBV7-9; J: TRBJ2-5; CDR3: CASSLRGEGETQYF